This T cell receptor (beta chain) was sequenced during a study of blood T cell repertoires in COVID-19. Germline CDR1 is SGHNT and CDR2 is YYREEE (reference sequence). V was clipped by 4 bases and J by 0 bases; unmatched bases: 4. The CDR3 sequence is 15 residues long. In the authors' workflow: Researchers report that nucleated cell counts were estimated from reference gene primer amplification. The data were produced by immunoSEQ multiplex PCR, yet TCRdb's version contains in-frame clones alone and is incomplete. V and J calls plus clone size are reproduced from that table; the DNA served to infer D and trimming. The sample holds around 260,000 clones; about 91% are singletons and the top ten take approximately 2.6%.

The specimen was peripheral blood. The TCR originated in a person under 35 with COVID-19, enrolled during active disease. The chain recombines TRBV5-4 with TRBJ2-1; 7 bases align to TRBD2. CDR3 DNA: TGTGCCAGCAGCACTCTAGCGGACTCCTACAATGAGCAGTTCTTC. The encoded protein is CASSTLADSYNEQFF.